Listed below are T cell receptor beta chains from one sample, sequenced in a study of early T cells in non-severe SARS-CoV-2 infection. TCRdb re-analysed the 5' RACE reads in MiXCR, keeping a single row per CDR3 protein. This sample yields approximately 75,000 distinct CDR3 sequences, of which around 15% are seen a single time; 3.5% to 5% belongs to the top ten. This specimen was whole blood, taken at baseline. The receptors stem from an adult who was a healthcare worker with PCR-confirmed SARS-CoV-2 infection or an uninfected control (not recorded which). Each CDR3 is given with its conserved first and last residue. The order of the fields is D gene, J gene, clone size, V gene, CDR3 protein, CDR3 DNA. A D gene is named only where the DNA matches it firmly. A clone size is listed for some rows: how often the clone was seen (once, few, many), or a class if it is expanded.

>-|TRBJ1-1|many|TRBV5-4
CASSSTPNTEAFF
TGTGCCAGCAGCTCGACCCCTAACACTGAAGCTTTCTTT
>-|TRBJ2-7|-|TRBV28
CASSSPGTSSYEQYF
TGTGCCAGCAGTTCGCCCGGGACCAGCTCCTACGAGCAGTACTTC
>-|TRBJ1-1|-|TRBV27
CASRAGNTEAFF
TGTGCCAGCAGGGCAGGGAACACTGAAGCTTTCTTT
>-|TRBJ2-4|many|TRBV19
CASRIRDGKNIQYF
TGTGCCAGTCGTATACGGGACGGCAAAAACATTCAGTACTTC
>TRBD1|TRBJ1-4|-|TRBV20-1
CSAYPDRATNEKLFF
TGCAGTGCCTACCCCGACAGGGCAACTAATGAAAAACTGTTTTTT
>-|TRBJ1-5|-|TRBV4-1
CASSLRTGSNQPQHF
TGCGCCAGCAGCCTAAGGACCGGTAGCAATCAGCCCCAGCATTTT
>-|TRBJ2-2|few|TRBV7-6
CASSLEASSTGELFF
TGTGCCAGCAGCTTAGAGGCGAGCTCCACCGGGGAGCTGTTTTTT
>-|TRBJ2-1|few|TRBV5-4
CASSSPPGGEQFF
TGTGCCAGCAGCTCTCCACCCGGGGGTGAGCAGTTCTTC
>TRBD1|TRBJ1-1|-|TRBV29-1
CSVQGQGYTEAFF
TGCAGCGTCCAAGGACAGGGATACACTGAAGCTTTCTTT
>TRBD1|TRBJ2-7|many|TRBV6-6
CASRPPGQVSYEQYF
TGTGCCAGCAGGCCACCGGGACAGGTTTCCTACGAGCAGTACTTC
>-|TRBJ2-2|once|TRBV6-4
CVSSRETPGTGELFF
TGTGTCTCGAGCAGGGAGACCCCGGGCACCGGGGAGCTGTTTTTT
>TRBD2|TRBJ2-1|-|TRBV5-1
CASSAGTSGSVGEQFF
TGCGCCAGCAGCGCCGGGACTAGCGGGAGTGTAGGTGAGCAGTTCTTC
>TRBD2|TRBJ2-1|many|TRBV30
CACLAGSGSYGEQFF
TGTGCCTGCCTCGCCGGTAGCGGGAGTTACGGTGAGCAGTTCTTC
>-|TRBJ2-3|few|TRBV12-3/TRBV12-4
CASSYYRARSDTQYF
TGTGCCAGCAGTTATTACCGGGCCCGGTCAGATACGCAGTATTTT
>-|TRBJ2-1|many|TRBV19
CASSITPAYNEQFF
TGTGCCAGTAGTATAACCCCTGCTTACAATGAGCAGTTCTTC
>-|TRBJ2-1|few|TRBV5-5
CASSLRGLTGYNEQFF
TGTGCCAGCAGCTTGCGGGGCCTCACCGGTTACAATGAGCAGTTCTTC
>-|TRBJ2-7|-|TRBV12-3/TRBV12-4
CASSLRGFGYEQYF
TGTGCCAGCAGCCTGAGGGGGTTTGGGTACGAGCAGTACTTC
>-|TRBJ2-3|many|TRBV12-3/TRBV12-4
CASSLGQIRTDTQYF
TGTGCCAGCAGCTTGGGACAAATCCGCACAGATACGCAGTATTTT
>-|TRBJ1-6|many|TRBV7-8
CASSLLQSSYNSPLHF
TGTGCCAGCAGCTTACTTCAAAGCTCCTATAATTCACCCCTCCACTTT
>TRBD2|TRBJ2-3|few|TRBV7-9
CASSLGSGRIDTQYF
TGTGCCAGCAGCTTAGGAAGCGGGAGGATTGATACGCAGTATTTT
>TRBD1|TRBJ1-4|-|TRBV7-9
CASSRGQPNEKLFF
TGTGCCAGCAGCCGGGGACAGCCTAATGAAAAACTGTTTTTT
>TRBD2|TRBJ2-3|-|TRBV7-2
CASKRVGTSGSTDTQYF
TGTGCCAGCAAGAGGGTCGGAACTAGCGGTAGCACAGATACGCAGTATTTT
>-|TRBJ1-1|-|TRBV7-6
CASSLGLGDTEAFF
TGTGCCAGCAGCTTAGGTCTCGGGGACACTGAAGCTTTCTTT
>-|TRBJ2-7|few|TRBV28
CASSLIGPRGTYEQYF
TGTGCCAGCAGTTTAATAGGACCGCGCGGGACCTACGAGCAGTACTTC
>-|TRBJ1-1|-|TRBV6-5
CASSARITSDMNTEAFF
TGTGCCAGCAGCGCCAGGATTACTAGTGACATGAACACTGAAGCTTTCTTT
>TRBD2|TRBJ2-4|-|TRBV6-1
CASSEASGRARRHF
TGTGCCAGCAGTGAAGCTAGCGGGAGGGCAAGAAGGCACTTC
>-|TRBJ2-7|-|TRBV6-5
CASSSGDGRYEQYF
TGTGCCAGCAGTTCGGGGGACGGGAGATACGAGCAGTACTTC
>TRBD1|TRBJ1-2|many|TRBV28
CASSTRTGQTF
TGTGCCAGCAGTACCCGGACAGGGCAGACCTTC
>-|TRBJ1-1|-|TRBV12-3/TRBV12-4
CASSLVPSGRAFF
TGTGCCAGCAGTTTAGTCCCTTCGGGAAGAGCTTTCTTT
>-|TRBJ2-6|-|TRBV28
CASTPWGISSGANVLTF
TGTGCCAGCACCCCGTGGGGTATCTCGTCTGGGGCCAACGTCCTGACTTTC
>TRBD1|TRBJ1-1|many|TRBV11-2
CASSLDRGQAFF
TGTGCCAGCAGCTTAGACAGGGGGCAGGCTTTCTTT
>-|TRBJ1-2|many|TRBV20-1
CSAGETVNYGYTF
TGCAGTGCTGGGGAGACAGTCAACTATGGCTACACCTTC
>TRBD2|TRBJ2-7|few|TRBV6-1
CASRGLAGFGEQYF
TGTGCCAGCAGGGGACTAGCGGGATTCGGGGAGCAGTACTTC